This is a list of T cell receptor beta chains from one sample in a study of Graves' ophthalmopathy and Graves' hyperthyroidism. TCRdb used MiXCR to reprocess the multiplex PCR reads, holding one entry per CDR3 protein. The data show over a million distinct CDR3 sequences, about 38% seen once. Sequences were obtained from peripheral blood or thyroid tissue (not recorded which). These receptors were collected from an adult man with Graves' hyperthyroidism. CDR3s include the opening cysteine and the closing phenylalanine or tryptophan. A D gene is named only where the DNA matches it firmly. Rows give clone size only sometimes, using once, few, many, or a class for an expanded clone.

>TRBJ1-2|TRBV5-4|-|-
CASSLWDPGRGGYTF
TGTGCCAGCAGCTTGTGGGATCCTGGACGGGGCGGCTACACCTTC
>TRBJ1-3|TRBV7-2|-|many
CASSKLAISGNTIYF
TGTGCCAGCAGCAAGCTTGCCATCTCTGGAAACACCATATATTTT
>TRBJ2-6|TRBV2|TRBD1|-
CASSVEGARNTEAF
TGTGCCAGCAGTGTAGAGGGGGCGCGGAACACTGAAGCTTTC
>TRBJ1-2|TRBV19|-|-
CASSIWGYGYTF
TGTGCCAGTAGTATATGGGGGTACGGCTACACCTTC
>TRBJ2-7|TRBV20-1|-|-
CSAPSEQYF
TGCAGTGCCCCTTCCGAGCAGTACTTC
>TRBJ2-7|TRBV6-6|-|-
CAISRTETEQYF
TGTGCCATCAGCCGGACAGAGACGGAGCAGTACTTC
>TRBJ2-7|TRBV7-9|-|many
CASHRISSYEQYF
TGTGCCAGCCACAGGATCTCCTCCTACGAGCAGTACTTC
>TRBJ2-2|TRBV7-8|TRBD2|few
CASSTPGRGGVAGELFF
TGTGCCAGCAGCACCCCGGGCCGGGGGGGTGTGGCCGGGGAGCTGTTTTTT
>TRBJ1-1|TRBV5-1|-|many
CASSFWGPNTEAFF
TGCGCCAGCAGCTTCTGGGGGCCGAACACTGAAGCTTTCTTT
>TRBJ2-7|TRBV20-1|-|few
CSASSTPNGYEQYF
TGCAGTGCTTCGTCTACTCCGAATGGGTACGAGCAGTACTTC
>TRBJ2-3|TRBV29-1|-|many
CSVDVGLDTQYF
TGCAGCGTTGACGTGGGACTCGATACGCAGTATTTT
>TRBJ1-4|TRBV10-3|TRBD1|few
CASSRGQGAAEKLFF
TGTGCCAGCAGTCGAGGACAGGGGGCGGCTGAAAAACTGTTTTTT
>TRBJ1-1|TRBV6-5|-|many
CASILRLDTEAFF
TGTGCCAGCATTCTAAGATTGGACACTGAAGCTTTCTTT
>TRBJ2-2|TRBV29-1|-|many
CSVALVGSNTGELFF
TGCAGCGTTGCCCTCGTGGGGTCGAACACCGGGGAGCTGTTTTTT
>TRBJ2-7|TRBV5-1|-|-
CASSSETGVYEQYF
TGCGCCAGCAGCTCCGAGACAGGCGTCTACGAGCAGTACTTC
>TRBJ2-3|TRBV29-1|-|-
CSVEARRSDTQYF
TGCAGCGTTGAGGCGAGGCGATCAGATACGCAGTATTTT
>TRBJ1-6|TRBV5-1|-|once
CATGLWDGWGSPLHF
TGCGCCACCGGCTTGTGGGACGGTTGGGGTTCACCCCTCCACTTT
>TRBJ2-7|TRBV5-1|-|-
CASSFDLDEQYF
TGCGCCAGCAGCTTTGACCTGGACGAGCAGTACTTC
>TRBJ2-2|TRBV6-2/TRBV6-3|-|few
CASSYFADTGELFF
TGTGCCAGCAGTTACTTTGCGGACACCGGGGAGCTGTTTTTT
>TRBJ2-7|TRBV11-2|TRBD1|-
CASSLGPGQGAEQYF
TGTGCCAGCAGCTTAGGCCCGGGACAGGGGGCCGAGCAGTACTTC
>TRBJ2-2|TRBV6-5|-|-
CASRVGGGELFF
TGTGCCAGCAGGGTAGGGGGGGGGGAGCTGTTTTTT
>TRBJ2-7|TRBV20-1|-|-
CSARDRIRDPYEQYF
TGCAGTGCTAGAGACAGGATCCGGGATCCCTACGAGCAGTACTTC
>TRBJ2-7|TRBV7-9|TRBD2|-
CASSLASLADSYEQYF
TGTGCCAGCAGCTTAGCGTCGCTAGCGGACTCCTACGAGCAGTACTTC
>TRBJ1-2|TRBV6-5|-|many
CASSDPAGAGNYGYTF
TGTGCCAGCAGCGACCCAGCAGGGGCCGGGAACTATGGCTACACCTTC
>TRBJ2-7|TRBV29-1|TRBD2|few
CSVGTSGGRLLSYEQYF
TGCAGCGTCGGGACTAGCGGGGGGCGACTCCTCTCCTACGAGCAGTACTTC
>TRBJ1-6|TRBV4-1|-|many
CASSQEEGSSYNSPLHF
TGCGCCAGCAGCCAAGAGGAAGGGTCCTCCTATAATTCACCCCTCCACTTT
>TRBJ2-5|TRBV2|-|many
CAKGSYEKETQYF
TGTGCCAAAGGCTCCTATGAGAAAGAGACCCAGTACTTC
>TRBJ1-1|TRBV5-6|-|few
CASSFSFGTEAFF
TGTGCCAGCAGCTTTTCCTTTGGCACTGAAGCTTTCTTT
>TRBJ2-7|TRBV9|-|-
CASSGAGGGTYEQYF
TGTGCCAGCAGCGGCGCAGGGGGGGGGACCTACGAGCAGTACTTC
>TRBJ1-1|TRBV20-1|-|many
CSADDRSANAEAFF
TGCAGTGCTGATGACAGGTCGGCGAACGCTGAAGCTTTCTTT
>TRBJ2-7|TRBV7-2|-|few
CASRGGQWTGELYF
TGTGCCAGCAGGGGGGGGCAGTGGACCGGGGAGCTGTACTTC
>TRBJ1-2|TRBV19|TRBD1|many
CASKTTGDGYTF
TGTGCCAGTAAAACTACAGGGGACGGCTACACCTTC
>TRBJ1-6|TRBV5-4|TRBD1|few
CATRNPGQGVENSPLHF
TGTGCCACTCGAAATCCGGGACAGGGTGTCGAGAATTCACCCCTCCACTTT
>TRBJ1-1|TRBV5-6|TRBD1|-
CASSMLGQGENTEAFF
TGTGCCAGCAGCATGCTGGGACAGGGGGAGAACACTGAAGCTTTCTTT
>TRBJ1-1|TRBV4-1|-|few
CASSQVWPQMNTEAFF
TGCGCCAGCAGCCAAGTATGGCCCCAGATGAACACTGAAGCTTTCTTT
>TRBJ2-2|TRBV10-3|TRBD1|-
CAISARGLVGTGELFF
TGTGCCATCAGTGCTAGGGGGCTAGTGGGCACCGGGGAGCTGTTTTTT
>TRBJ2-5|TRBV11-2|-|many
CASSSSGADQETQYF
TGTGCCAGCAGCAGTAGCGGCGCAGACCAAGAGACCCAGTACTTC
>TRBJ2-7|TRBV7-2|-|-
CASSLDGGWVYEQYF
TGTGCCAGCAGCTTAGACGGGGGATGGGTCTACGAGCAGTACTTC
>TRBJ2-7|TRBV14|-|many
CASTLHATIQQYF
TGTGCCAGCACTCTCCACGCGACAATTCAGCAGTACTTC
>TRBJ2-7|TRBV29-1|TRBD2|once
CSVHGLAGAYEQYF
TGCAGCGTCCATGGACTAGCGGGAGCCTACGAGCAGTACTTC
>TRBJ2-7|TRBV2|TRBD1|-
CASSNSRQGF
TGTGCCAGCAGTAACAGTCGACAGGGCTTC
>TRBJ1-5|TRBV28|-|-
CASSSHRTGPQHF
TGTGCCAGCAGTTCCCACAGGACGGGGCCCCAGCATTTT
>TRBJ2-5|TRBV5-1|TRBD2|-
CASMGLAGVWETQYF
TGCGCCAGCATGGGACTAGCGGGAGTCTGGGAGACCCAGTACTTC
>TRBJ2-2|TRBV7-8|TRBD2|-
CASSPPGSGRKTGELFF
TGTGCCAGCTCACCACCGGGCAGCGGGAGAAAGACCGGGGAGCTGTTTTTT
>TRBJ1-4|TRBV20-1|-|many
CSARDQTQAVEKLFF
TGCAGTGCTAGAGATCAAACACAGGCGGTTGAAAAACTGTTTTTT
>TRBJ2-7|TRBV5-6|TRBD1|few
CASSLQGAWSEQYF
TGTGCCAGCAGCTTACAGGGGGCTTGGAGCGAGCAGTACTTC
>TRBJ2-7|TRBV6-5|-|-
CASREGTSGEQYF
TGCGCCAGCAGGGAGGGGACATCGGGTGAGCAGTACTTC
>TRBJ1-2|TRBV5-6|TRBD1|many
CASSFTGDYGYTF
TGTGCCAGCAGCTTTACAGGGGACTATGGCTACACCTTC
>TRBJ1-1|TRBV29-1|-|many
CSAIGRSNTEAFF
TGCAGCGCCATCGGACGGTCGAACACTGAAGCTTTCTTT
>TRBJ2-3|TRBV5-1|-|-
CASSLDRSNRRDTQYF
TGCGCCAGCAGCTTGGACAGGAGTAATCGTAGAGATACGCAGTATTTT
>TRBJ2-5|TRBV10-3|-|many
CAISDKPQETQYF
TGTGCCATCAGTGACAAGCCGCAAGAGACCCAGTACTTC
>TRBJ2-5|TRBV5-5|-|few
CASSQPRDPETQYF
TGTGCCAGCAGCCAACCCCGGGACCCAGAGACCCAGTACTTC
>TRBJ2-7|TRBV5-1|TRBD1|many
CASSLRTGLLRHEQYF
TGCGCCAGCAGCCTACGGACAGGACTCCTTCGTCACGAGCAGTACTTC
>TRBJ2-5|TRBV20-1|TRBD2|-
CSAPGLAGSAETQYF
TGCAGTGCCCCGGGACTAGCGGGCTCCGCTGAGACCCAGTACTTC